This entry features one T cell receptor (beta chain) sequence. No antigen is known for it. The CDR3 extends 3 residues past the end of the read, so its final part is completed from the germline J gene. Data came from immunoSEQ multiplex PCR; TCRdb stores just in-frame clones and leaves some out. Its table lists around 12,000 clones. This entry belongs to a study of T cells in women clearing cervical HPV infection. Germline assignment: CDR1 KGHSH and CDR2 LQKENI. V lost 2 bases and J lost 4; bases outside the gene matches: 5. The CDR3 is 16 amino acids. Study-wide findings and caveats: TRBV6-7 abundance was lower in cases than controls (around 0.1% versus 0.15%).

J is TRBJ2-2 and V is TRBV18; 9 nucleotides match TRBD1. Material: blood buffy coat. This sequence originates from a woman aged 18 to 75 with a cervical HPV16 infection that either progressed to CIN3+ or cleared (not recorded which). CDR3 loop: CASSPKGQGPTGELFF. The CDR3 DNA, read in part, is TGTGCCAGCTCACCAAAGGGACAGGGTCCCACCGGGGAG.